This record concerns one T cell receptor beta chain sequence. The recovered donors of Cohort 3 showed two negative PCRs, clearance, or symptom resolution. This table comes from immunoSEQ multiplex PCR, and its TCRdb copy is limited to in-frame clones, with some not included. The table lists about 400,000 clones, 89% of them singletons. The entry originates in a study of blood T cell repertoires in COVID-19. Looking at the study overall: The cDNA or gDNA used as material had been derived from T cells, B-cell-depleted T cells, or PBMCs.

This receptor was identified in a woman aged 25 to 39 who had recovered from COVID-19. The sequencing input was PBMCs or T cells enriched from blood (not recorded which).

In DNA form, the CDR3 reads TGCGCCAGCAGCTTGGTCCCTAGCGGGAGTTCCGAGCAGTACTTC. It yields the protein CASSLVPSGSSEQYF. V gene TRBV5-1 combines with J gene TRBJ2-7, with 10 bases lining up with TRBD2. The germline V gene has CDR1 SGHRS and CDR2 YFSETQ. The CDR3 is 15 residues long. J was trimmed by 6 bases and V by 0 bases; bases with no gene match: 6.